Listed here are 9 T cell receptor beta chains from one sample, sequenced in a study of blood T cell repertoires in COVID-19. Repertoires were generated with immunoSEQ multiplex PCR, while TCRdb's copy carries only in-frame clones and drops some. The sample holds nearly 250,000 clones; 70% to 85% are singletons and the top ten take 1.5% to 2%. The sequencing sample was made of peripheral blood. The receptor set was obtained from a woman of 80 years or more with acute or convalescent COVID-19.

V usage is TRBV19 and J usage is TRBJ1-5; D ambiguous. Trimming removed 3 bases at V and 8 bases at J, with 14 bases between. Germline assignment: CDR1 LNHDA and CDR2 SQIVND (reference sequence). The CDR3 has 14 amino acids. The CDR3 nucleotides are TGTGCCAGTAGTATGGAAAGGCTCGGGGAGCCCCAGCATTTT. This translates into CASSMERLGEPQHF.

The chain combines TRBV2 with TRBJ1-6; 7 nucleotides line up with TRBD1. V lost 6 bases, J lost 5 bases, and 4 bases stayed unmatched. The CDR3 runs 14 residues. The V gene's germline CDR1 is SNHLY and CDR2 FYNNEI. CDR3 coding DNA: TGTGCCAGCAGATTAGGGACAGATAATTCACCCCTCCACTTT. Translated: CASRLGTDNSPLHF.

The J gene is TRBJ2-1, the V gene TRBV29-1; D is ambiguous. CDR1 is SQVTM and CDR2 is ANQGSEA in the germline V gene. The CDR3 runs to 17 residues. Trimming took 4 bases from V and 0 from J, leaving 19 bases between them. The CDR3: CSVVYYGRTDSYNEQFF. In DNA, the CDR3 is TGCAGCGTTGTATATTATGGGCGTACCGACTCCTACAATGAGCAGTTCTTC.

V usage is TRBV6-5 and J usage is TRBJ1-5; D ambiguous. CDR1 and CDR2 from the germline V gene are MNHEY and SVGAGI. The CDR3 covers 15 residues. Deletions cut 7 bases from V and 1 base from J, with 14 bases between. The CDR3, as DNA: TGTGCCAGCACGAACCCCGGCGGGAGCAATCAGCCCCAGCATTTT. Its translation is CASTNPGGSNQPQHF.

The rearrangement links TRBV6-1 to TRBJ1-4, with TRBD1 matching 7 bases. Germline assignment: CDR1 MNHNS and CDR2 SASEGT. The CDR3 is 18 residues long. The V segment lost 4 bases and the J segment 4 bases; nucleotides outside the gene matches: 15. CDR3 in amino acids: CASSAGGRPGQSNEKLFF. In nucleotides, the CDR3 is TGTGCCAGCAGTGCCGGTGGTAGACCGGGACAGAGTAATGAAAAACTGTTTTTT.

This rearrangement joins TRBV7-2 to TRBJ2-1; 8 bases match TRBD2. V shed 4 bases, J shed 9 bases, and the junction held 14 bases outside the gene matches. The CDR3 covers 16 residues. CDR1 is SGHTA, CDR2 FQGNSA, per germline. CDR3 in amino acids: CASSYTGTSGVGEQFF. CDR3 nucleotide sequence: TGTGCCAGCAGCTATACGGGGACTAGTGGGGTTGGTGAGCAGTTCTTC.

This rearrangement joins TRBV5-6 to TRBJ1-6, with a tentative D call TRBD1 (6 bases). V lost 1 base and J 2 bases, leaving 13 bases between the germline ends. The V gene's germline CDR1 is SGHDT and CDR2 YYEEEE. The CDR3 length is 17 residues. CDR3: CASSLKKNRAYNSPLHF. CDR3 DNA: TGTGCCAGCAGCTTGAAGAAAAACAGGGCCTATAATTCACCCCTCCACTTT.

DNA for the CDR3: TGTGCCAGCAGCGGGACTAGGGGGGCCTACAATGAGCAGTTCTTC. This sequence encodes CASSGTRGAYNEQFF. The V and J genes are TRBV3-1 (or the pseudogene TRBV3-2) and TRBJ2-1; 8 nucleotides align to TRBD2. The CDR3 has 15 amino acids. In germline, CDR1 is LGHDT, CDR2 YNNKEL (reference sequence). Trimming removed 5 bases from V and 2 bases from J; junction bases left unmatched: 5.

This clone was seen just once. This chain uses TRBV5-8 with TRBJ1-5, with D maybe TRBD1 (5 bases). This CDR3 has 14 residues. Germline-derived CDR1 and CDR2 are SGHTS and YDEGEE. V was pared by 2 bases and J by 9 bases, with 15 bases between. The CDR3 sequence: CASSFLRAVGPQHF. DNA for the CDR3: TGTGCCAGCAGCTTCCTCAGGGCCGTGGGGCCCCAGCATTTT.